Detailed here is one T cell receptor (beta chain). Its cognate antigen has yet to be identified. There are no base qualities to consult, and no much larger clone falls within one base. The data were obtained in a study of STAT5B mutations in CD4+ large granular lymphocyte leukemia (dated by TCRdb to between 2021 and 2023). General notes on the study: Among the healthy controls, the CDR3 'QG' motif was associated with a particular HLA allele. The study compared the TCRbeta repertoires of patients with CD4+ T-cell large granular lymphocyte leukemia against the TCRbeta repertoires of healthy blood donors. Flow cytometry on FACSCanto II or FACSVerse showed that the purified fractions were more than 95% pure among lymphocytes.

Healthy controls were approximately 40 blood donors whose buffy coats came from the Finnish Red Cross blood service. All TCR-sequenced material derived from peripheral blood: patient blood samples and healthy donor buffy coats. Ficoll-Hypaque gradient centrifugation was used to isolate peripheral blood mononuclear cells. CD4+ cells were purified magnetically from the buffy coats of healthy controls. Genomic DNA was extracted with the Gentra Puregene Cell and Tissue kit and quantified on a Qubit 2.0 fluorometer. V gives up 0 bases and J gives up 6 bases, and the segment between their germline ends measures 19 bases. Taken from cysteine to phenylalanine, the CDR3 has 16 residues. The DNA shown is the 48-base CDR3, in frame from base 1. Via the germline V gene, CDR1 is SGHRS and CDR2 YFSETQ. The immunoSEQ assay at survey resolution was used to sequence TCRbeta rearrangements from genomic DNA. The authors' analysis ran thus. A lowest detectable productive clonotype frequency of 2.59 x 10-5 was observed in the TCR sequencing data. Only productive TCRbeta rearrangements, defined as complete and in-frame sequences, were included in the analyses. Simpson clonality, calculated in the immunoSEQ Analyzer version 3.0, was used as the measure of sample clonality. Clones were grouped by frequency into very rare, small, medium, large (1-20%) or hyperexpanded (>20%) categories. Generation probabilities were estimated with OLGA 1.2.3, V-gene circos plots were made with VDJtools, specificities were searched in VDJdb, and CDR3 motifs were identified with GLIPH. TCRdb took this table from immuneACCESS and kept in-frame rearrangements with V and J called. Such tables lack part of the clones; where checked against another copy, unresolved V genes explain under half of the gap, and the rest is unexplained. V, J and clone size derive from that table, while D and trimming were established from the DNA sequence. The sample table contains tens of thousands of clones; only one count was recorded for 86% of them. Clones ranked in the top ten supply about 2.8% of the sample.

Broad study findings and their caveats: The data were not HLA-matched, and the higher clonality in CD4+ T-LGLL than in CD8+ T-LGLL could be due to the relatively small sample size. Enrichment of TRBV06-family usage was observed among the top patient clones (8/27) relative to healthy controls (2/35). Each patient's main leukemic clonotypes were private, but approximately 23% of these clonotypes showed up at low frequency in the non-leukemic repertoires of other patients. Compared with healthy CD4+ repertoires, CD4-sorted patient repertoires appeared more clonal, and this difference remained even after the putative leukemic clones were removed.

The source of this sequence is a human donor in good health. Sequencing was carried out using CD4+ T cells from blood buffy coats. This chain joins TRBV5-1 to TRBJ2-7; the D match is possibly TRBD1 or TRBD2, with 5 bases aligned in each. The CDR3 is CASSLGPGKGWGEQYF. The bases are TGCGCCAGCAGCTTGGGGCCGGGAAAGGGGTGGGGCGAGCAGTACTTC.